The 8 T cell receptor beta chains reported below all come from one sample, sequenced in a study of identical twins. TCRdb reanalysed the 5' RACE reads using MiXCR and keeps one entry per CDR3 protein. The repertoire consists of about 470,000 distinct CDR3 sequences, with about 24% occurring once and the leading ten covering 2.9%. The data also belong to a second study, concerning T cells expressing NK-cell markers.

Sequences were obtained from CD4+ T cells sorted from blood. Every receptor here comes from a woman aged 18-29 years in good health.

The chain's CDR3 is CASSYRSSSTDTQYF. In DNA, the CDR3 is TGTGCCAGCAGCTACAGGTCCTCTAGCACAGATACGCAGTATTTT. The chain employs TRBV6-5 and TRBJ2-3; tentative D call: TRBD1 (5 bases). CDR1 and CDR2 (germline): MNHEY, SVGAGI. The CDR3 runs 15 residues. Trimming took 6 bases from V and 0 from J, leaving 13 bases between them.

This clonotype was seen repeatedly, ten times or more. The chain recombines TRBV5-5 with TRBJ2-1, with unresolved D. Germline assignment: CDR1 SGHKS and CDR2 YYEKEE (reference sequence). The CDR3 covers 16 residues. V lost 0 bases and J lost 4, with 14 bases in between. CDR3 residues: CASSLVAAVGYNEQFF. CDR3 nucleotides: TGTGCCAGCAGCTTGGTTGCAGCTGTGGGTTACAATGAGCAGTTCTTC.

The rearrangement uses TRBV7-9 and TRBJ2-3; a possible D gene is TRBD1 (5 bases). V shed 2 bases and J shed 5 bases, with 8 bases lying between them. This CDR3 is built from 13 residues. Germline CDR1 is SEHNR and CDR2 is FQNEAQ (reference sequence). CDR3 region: CASSLTGLDTQYF. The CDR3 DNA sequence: TGTGCCAGCAGCTTAACAGGATTAGATACGCAGTATTTT.

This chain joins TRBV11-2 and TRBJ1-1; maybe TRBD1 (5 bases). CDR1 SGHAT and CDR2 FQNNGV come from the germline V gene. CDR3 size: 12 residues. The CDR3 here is CASGGGNTEAFF. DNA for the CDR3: TGTGCGAGTGGGGGGGGGAACACTGAAGCTTTCTTT.

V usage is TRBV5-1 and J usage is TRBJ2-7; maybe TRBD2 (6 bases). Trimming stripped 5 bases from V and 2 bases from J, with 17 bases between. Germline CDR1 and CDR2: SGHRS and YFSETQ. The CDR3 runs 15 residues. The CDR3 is CASSLSIAAPYEQYF. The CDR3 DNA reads TGCGCCAGCAGTCTAAGTATAGCGGCCCCCTACGAGCAGTACTTC. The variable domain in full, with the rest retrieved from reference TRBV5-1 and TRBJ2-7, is KAGVTQTPRYLIKTRGQQVTLSCSPISGHRSVSWYQQTPGQGLQFLFEYFSETQRNKGNFPGRFSGRQFSNSRSEMNVSTLELGDSALYLCASSLSIAAPYEQYFGPGTRLTVT.

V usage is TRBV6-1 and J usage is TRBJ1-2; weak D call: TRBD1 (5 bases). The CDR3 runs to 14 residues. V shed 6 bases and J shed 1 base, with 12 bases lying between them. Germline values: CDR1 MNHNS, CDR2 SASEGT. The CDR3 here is CASRNPGFNYGYTF. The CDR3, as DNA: TGTGCCAGCAGGAACCCAGGGTTTAACTATGGCTACACCTTC.

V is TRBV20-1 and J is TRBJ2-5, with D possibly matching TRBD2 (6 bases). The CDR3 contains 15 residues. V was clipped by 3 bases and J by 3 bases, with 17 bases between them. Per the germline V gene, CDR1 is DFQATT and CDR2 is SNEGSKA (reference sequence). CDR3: CSASRGKGAKETQYF. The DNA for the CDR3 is TGCAGTGCTAGTCGGGGGAAGGGTGCTAAAGAGACCCAGTACTTC.

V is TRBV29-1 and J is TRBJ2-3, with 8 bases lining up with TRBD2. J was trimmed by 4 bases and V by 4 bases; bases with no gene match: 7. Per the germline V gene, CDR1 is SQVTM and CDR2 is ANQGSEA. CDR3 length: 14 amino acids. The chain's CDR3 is CSVVVAGTPDTQYF. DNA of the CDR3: TGCAGCGTTGTGGTAGCGGGGACCCCAGATACGCAGTATTTT.